A selection of T cell receptor beta chains follows, all from one sample in a study of vaccination effects on CD4 cells after COVID-19. These receptors are not linked to any known antigen. Only in-frame clones appear in the TCRdb table, and some are missing; sequencing was by immunoSEQ multiplex PCR. Here the sample spans under 55,000 clones, 65% to 70% being singletons. The sample consisted of CD4+ T cells from PBMCs cultured with a peptide pool, taken before COVID-19 vaccination. All receptors come from a human donor who had a prior SARS-CoV-2 infection. Both conserved end residues are part of each CDR3. A D gene is named only where the DNA matches it firmly. A clone size is listed for some rows: how often the clone was seen (once, few, many), or a class if it is expanded.

cdr3_aa	cdr3_nt	cdr3_length	clone_size	d_call	v_call	j_call
CASSPRGGGSIEAFF	TGTGCCAGCAGCCCCCGCGGGGGCGGCTCGATTGAAGCTTTCTTT	15	.	.	TRBV7-2	TRBJ1-1
CAYHLWAAAFYGYTF	TGTGCCTATCACCTCTGGGCGGCAGCTTTCTATGGCTACACCTTC	15	.	.	TRBV30	TRBJ1-2
CATSGDSSYEQYF	TGTGCCACCAGCGGGGACAGCTCCTACGAGCAGTACTTC	13	.	TRBD1	TRBV24-1	TRBJ2-7
CASSLGRHYEQYF	TGTGCCAGCAGCTTGGGAAGGCACTACGAGCAGTACTTC	13	.	.	TRBV5-6	TRBJ2-7
CASSPYRGRTEAFF	TGTGCCAGCAGCCCTTACAGGGGTCGAACTGAAGCTTTCTTT	14	few	TRBD1	TRBV3-1/TRBV3-2	TRBJ1-1
CASSTGQGYIYTF	TGCGCCAGCAGCACGGGACAGGGGTACATCTACACCTTC	13	few	TRBD1	TRBV5-1	TRBJ1-2
CASSSGPTGQETQYF	TGTGCCAGCAGCTCGGGACCGACAGGGCAAGAGACCCAGTACTTC	15	.	TRBD1	TRBV5-5	TRBJ2-5
CATSSAGRLYGYTF	TGTGCCACCAGCAGCGCAGGAAGACTCTATGGCTACACCTTC	14	.	.	TRBV15	TRBJ1-2
CASSVGWGNQPQHF	TGTGCCAGCAGTGTTGGGTGGGGCAATCAGCCCCAGCATTTT	14	.	.	TRBV2	TRBJ1-5
CASSFVRTSVTELFF	TGTGCCAGCAGCTTCGTTCGGACTAGCGTTACGGAGCTGTTTTTT	15	once	TRBD2	TRBV7-9	TRBJ2-2
CASSIGQGDPEAFF	TGTGCCAGCAGCATTGGACAGGGGGACCCTGAAGCTTTCTTT	14	few	TRBD1	TRBV7-9	TRBJ1-1
CASSSSGSYEQYF	TGTGCCAGCAGCTCATCAGGGTCCTACGAGCAGTACTTC	13	few	.	TRBV7-3	TRBJ2-7